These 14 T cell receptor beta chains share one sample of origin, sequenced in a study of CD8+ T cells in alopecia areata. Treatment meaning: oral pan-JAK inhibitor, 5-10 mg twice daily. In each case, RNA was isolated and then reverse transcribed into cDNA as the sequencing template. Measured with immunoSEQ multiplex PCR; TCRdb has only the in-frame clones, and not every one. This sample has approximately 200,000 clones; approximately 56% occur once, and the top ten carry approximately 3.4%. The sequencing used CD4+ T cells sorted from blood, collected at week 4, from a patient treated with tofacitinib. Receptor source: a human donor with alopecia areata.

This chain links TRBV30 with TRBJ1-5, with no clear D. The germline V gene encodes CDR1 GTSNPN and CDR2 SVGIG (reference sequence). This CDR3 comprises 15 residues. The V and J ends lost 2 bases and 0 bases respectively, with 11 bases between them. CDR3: CAWSLSKLSNQPQHF. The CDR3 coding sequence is TGTGCCTGGAGTCTATCGAAGCTTAGCAATCAGCCCCAGCATTTT. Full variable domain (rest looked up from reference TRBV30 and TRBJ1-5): SQTIHQWPATLVQPVGSPLSLECTVEGTSNPNLYWYRQAAGRGLQLLFYSVGIGQISSEVPQNLSASRPQDRQFILSSKKLLLSDSGFYLCAWSLSKLSNQPQHFGDGTRLSIL.

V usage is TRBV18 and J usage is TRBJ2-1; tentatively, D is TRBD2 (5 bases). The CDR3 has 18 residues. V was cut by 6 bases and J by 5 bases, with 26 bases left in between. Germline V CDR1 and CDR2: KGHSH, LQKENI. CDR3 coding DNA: TGTGCCAGCTCCTCACCTTTTTTCCCCCGCCGCGGGCACAATGAGCAGTTCTTC. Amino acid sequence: CASSSPFFPRRGHNEQFF.

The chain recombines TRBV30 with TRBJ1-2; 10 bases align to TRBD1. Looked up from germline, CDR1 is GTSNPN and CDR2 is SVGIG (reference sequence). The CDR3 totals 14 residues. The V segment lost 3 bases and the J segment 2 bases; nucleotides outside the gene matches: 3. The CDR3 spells CAWRKGQGNYGYTF. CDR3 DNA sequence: TGTGCCTGGAGGAAGGGACAGGGGAACTATGGCTACACCTTC.

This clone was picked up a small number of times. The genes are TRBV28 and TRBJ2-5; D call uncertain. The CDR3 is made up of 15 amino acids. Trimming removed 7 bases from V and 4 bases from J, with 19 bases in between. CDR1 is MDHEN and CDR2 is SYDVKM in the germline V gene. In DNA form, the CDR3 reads TGTGCCAGCACTTCCGCAGGCAGTTCCAGAGAGACCCAGTACTTC. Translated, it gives CASTSAGSSRETQYF. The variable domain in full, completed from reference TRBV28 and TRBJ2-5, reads DVKVTQSSRYLVKRTGEKVFLECVQDMDHENMFWYRQDPGLGLRLIYFSYDVKMKEKGDIPEGYSVSREKKERFSLILESASTNQTSMYLCASTSAGSSRETQYFGPGTRLLVL.

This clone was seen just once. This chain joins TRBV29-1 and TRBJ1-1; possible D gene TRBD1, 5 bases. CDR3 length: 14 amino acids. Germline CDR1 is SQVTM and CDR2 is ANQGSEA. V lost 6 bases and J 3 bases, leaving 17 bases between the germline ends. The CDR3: CSVPGPGRDTEAFF. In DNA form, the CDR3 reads TGCAGCGTCCCTGGGCCAGGGCGGGACACTGAAGCTTTCTTT.

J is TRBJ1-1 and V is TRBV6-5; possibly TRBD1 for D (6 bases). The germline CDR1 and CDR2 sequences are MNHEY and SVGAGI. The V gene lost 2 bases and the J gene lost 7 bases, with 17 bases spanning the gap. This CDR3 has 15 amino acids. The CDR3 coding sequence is TGTGCCAGCAGTTACCGGACAGTCGGCCCATATGAAGCTTTCTTT. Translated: CASSYRTVGPYEAFF.

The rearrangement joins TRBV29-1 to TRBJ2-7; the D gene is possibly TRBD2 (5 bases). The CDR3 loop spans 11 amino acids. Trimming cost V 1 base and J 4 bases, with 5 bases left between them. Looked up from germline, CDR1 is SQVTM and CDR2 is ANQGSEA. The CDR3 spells CSVEAGYEQYF. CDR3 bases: TGCAGCGTTGAAGCGGGATACGAGCAGTACTTC.

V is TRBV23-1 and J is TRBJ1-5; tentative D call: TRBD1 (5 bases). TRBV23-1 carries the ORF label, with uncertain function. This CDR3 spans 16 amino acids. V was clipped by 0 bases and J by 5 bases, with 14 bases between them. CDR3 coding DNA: TGCGCCAGCAGTCAATCGGGGACCGGGGCCGATCAGCCCCAGCATTTT. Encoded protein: CASSQSGTGADQPQHF.

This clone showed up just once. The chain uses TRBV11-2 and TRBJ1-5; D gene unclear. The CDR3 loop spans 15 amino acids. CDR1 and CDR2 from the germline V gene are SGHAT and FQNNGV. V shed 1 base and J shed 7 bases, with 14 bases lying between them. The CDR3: CASSLGVRAEQPQHF. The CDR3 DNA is TGTGCCAGCAGCTTAGGTGTAAGGGCTGAGCAGCCCCAGCATTTT.

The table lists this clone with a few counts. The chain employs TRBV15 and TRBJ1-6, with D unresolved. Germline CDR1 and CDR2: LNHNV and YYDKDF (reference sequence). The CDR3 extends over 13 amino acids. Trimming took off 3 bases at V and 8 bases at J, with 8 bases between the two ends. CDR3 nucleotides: TGTGCCACCAGCAGGGTGGTTGATTCACCCCTCCACTTT. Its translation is CATSRVVDSPLHF.

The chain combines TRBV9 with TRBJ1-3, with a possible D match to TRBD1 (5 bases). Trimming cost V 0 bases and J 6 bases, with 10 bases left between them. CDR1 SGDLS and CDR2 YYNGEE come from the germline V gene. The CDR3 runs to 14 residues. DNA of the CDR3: TGTGCCAGCAGCGTAGGGGGGTTCCCAAACACCATATATTTT. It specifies CASSVGGFPNTIYF.

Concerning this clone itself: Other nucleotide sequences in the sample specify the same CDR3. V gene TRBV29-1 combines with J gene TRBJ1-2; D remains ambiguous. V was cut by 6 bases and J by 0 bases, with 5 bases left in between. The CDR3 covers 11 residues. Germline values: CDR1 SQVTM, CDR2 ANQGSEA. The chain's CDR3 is CSVGTNYGYTF. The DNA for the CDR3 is TGCAGCGTCGGCACTAACTATGGCTACACCTTC.

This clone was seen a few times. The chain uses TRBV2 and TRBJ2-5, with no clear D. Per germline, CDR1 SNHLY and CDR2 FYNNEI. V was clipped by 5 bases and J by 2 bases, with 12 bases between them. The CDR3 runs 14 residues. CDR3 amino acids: CASSPLWQQETQYF. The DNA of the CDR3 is TGTGCCAGCAGTCCTTTATGGCAGCAAGAGACCCAGTACTTC.

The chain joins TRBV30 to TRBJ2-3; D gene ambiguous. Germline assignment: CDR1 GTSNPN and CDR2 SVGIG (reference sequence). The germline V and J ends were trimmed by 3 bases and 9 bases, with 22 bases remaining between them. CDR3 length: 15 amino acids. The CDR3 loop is CAWREGRSLGYTQYF. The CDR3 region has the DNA TGTGCCTGGAGGGAAGGCAGGTCTTTAGGTTACACGCAGTATTTT.